This passage covers 29 T cell receptor beta chains from one sample sequenced in a study of radiotherapy plus CTLA-4 blockade in lung cancer (dated by TCRdb to 2017 to 2018). Libraries were prepared through the immunoSEQ multiplex PCR assay. In its TCRdb copy, this immuneACCESS table keeps in-frame sequences only and misses some clones. Where compared with another copy, unresolved V genes explain less than half of these, and the others have no known cause. In all, the sample holds 25,000 to 35,000 clones, and approximately 79% of those were seen once. The top ten clonotypes cover 7% to 8% of the sample. Sequenced here: peripheral blood, sampled from a patient treated with radiotherapy plus ipilimumab. The receptors were gathered from a human donor with non-small cell lung cancer who had stable disease on radiotherapy plus ipilimumab.

This rearrangement joins TRBV5-1 to TRBJ2-7; TRBD1 agrees at 8 bases. Germline-derived CDR1 and CDR2 are SGHRS and YFSETQ. CDR3 length: 13 residues. Trimming at V came to 7 bases and at J to 6 bases, leaving 9 bases not matched to a gene. The CDR3 reads CASGQGRSLEQYF. The CDR3 coding sequence is TGCGCCAGCGGACAGGGAAGGTCCCTCGAGCAGTACTTC.

The rearrangement uses TRBV9 and TRBJ1-5; a possible D gene is TRBD1 (6 bases). The CDR3 covers 14 residues. CDR1 SGDLS and CDR2 YYNGEE come from the germline V gene. Trimming left V 2 bases short and J 7 bases short, with 13 bases between. CDR3 protein: CASSVGGAGQPQHF. The CDR3 coding sequence is TGTGCCAGCAGCGTTGGGGGGGCGGGCCAGCCCCAGCATTTT.

The chain employs TRBV28 and TRBJ2-1, with TRBD2 matching 10 bases. J gave up 4 bases and V 3 bases, and 9 bases lay outside the gene matches. The CDR3 covers 17 residues. Germline V lookup: CDR1 MDHEN, CDR2 SYDVKM. The CDR3 coding sequence is TGTGCCAGCAGTTTTAGGAGCGGGGGGGCAGTGTACAATGAGCAGTTCTTC. Translating gives CASSFRSGGAVYNEQFF.

The chain employs TRBV7-6 and TRBJ1-2; D is unclear. The V end was cut by 4 bases, the J end by 2 bases, with 14 bases between. Germline V gene lookup returns CDR1 SGHVS and CDR2 FNYEAQ. CDR3 size: 15 residues. CDR3 sequence (DNA): TGTGCCAGCAGCTCCAAGGCAGGCCTCAACTATGGCTACACCTTC. This encodes CASSSKAGLNYGYTF.

The chain links TRBV6-5 to TRBJ1-2, with unresolved D. V dropped 6 bases and J dropped 7 bases, with 18 bases sitting between them. CDR1 and CDR2 (germline): MNHEY, SVGAGI. The CDR3 loop spans 14 amino acids. The DNA of the CDR3 is TGTGCCAGCAGCCCGGAAGGGCCCTCGAGTGGCTACACCTTC. It encodes CASSPEGPSSGYTF.

The chain uses TRBV5-6 and TRBJ1-1, with a possible D match to TRBD1 (5 bases). The germline V and J ends were trimmed by 1 base and 7 bases, with 8 bases remaining between them. The germline V gene encodes CDR1 SGHDT and CDR2 YYEEEE. The CDR3 is 12 amino acids. The CDR3, as DNA: TGTGCCAGCAGCTTGACAGGCCATGAAGCTTTCTTT. It encodes CASSLTGHEAFF.

The V call is TRBV9, the J call TRBJ2-1; TRBD1 aligns across 9 bases. The CDR3 spans 15 residues. After removal of 4 bases from V and 5 bases from J, the junction contained 7 bases not matched to a gene. Germline CDR1 reads SGDLS; CDR2 reads YYNGEE. The CDR3 loop reads CASSTGDRAHNEQFF. DNA of the CDR3: TGTGCCAGCAGCACCGGGGACAGGGCTCACAATGAGCAGTTCTTC.

The chain links TRBV7-2 to TRBJ1-2; no firm D call. CDR1 and CDR2 (germline): SGHTA, FQGNSA. Trimming cost V 2 bases and J 8 bases, with 3 bases left between them. The CDR3 has 10 amino acids. The CDR3 DNA sequence: TGTGCCAGCAGCTTACTGGGCTACACCTTC. Residues: CASSLLGYTF.

Here the CDR3 reads CASMMAGWLNEQFF. CDR3 nucleotides: TGTGCCAGCATGATGGCAGGGTGGTTAAATGAGCAGTTCTTC. The chain recombines TRBV28 with TRBJ2-1; possibly TRBD1 for D (5 bases). Trimming stripped 7 bases from V and 7 bases from J, with 17 bases between. Germline assignment: CDR1 MDHEN and CDR2 SYDVKM. The CDR3 loop spans 14 amino acids.

The rearrangement links TRBV19 to TRBJ1-6; D is possibly TRBD1 (5 bases). V lost 0 bases to trimming and J lost 3 bases, with 12 bases between them. Germline V gene lookup returns CDR1 LNHDA and CDR2 SQIVND (reference sequence). CDR3 size: 17 residues. The CDR3 sequence: CASSIDSRGYYNSPLHF. DNA of the CDR3: TGTGCCAGTAGTATAGATTCGAGGGGATACTATAATTCACCCCTCCACTTT.

The chain employs TRBV9 and TRBJ1-1; perhaps TRBD1 as D (5 bases). The CDR3 spans 15 residues. V shed 1 base and J shed 4 bases, with 14 bases lying between them. CDR1 is SGDLS, CDR2 YYNGEE, per germline. CDR3 nucleotides: TGTGCCAGCAGCGTAAGTGCGGCGGGGGGCACTGAAGCTTTCTTT. It specifies CASSVSAAGGTEAFF.

The chain joins TRBV29-1 to TRBJ1-2; 9 bases line up with TRBD1. V lost 7 bases, J lost 3 bases, and 6 bases stayed unmatched. Germline V gene data show CDR1 as SQVTM and CDR2 as ANQGSEA. The CDR3 has 13 amino acids. The CDR3, as DNA: TGCAGCGGGGACAGGGAGAATGACTATGGCTACACCTTC. Its translation: CSGDRENDYGYTF.

The chain links TRBV27 to TRBJ2-3; D gene unclear. Deletions cut 2 bases from V and 3 bases from J, with 12 bases between. The CDR3 spans 15 residues. The germline gives CDR1 MNHEY, CDR2 SMNVEV (reference sequence). The CDR3 DNA sequence: TGTGCCAGCAGTTTAGAGGCTAGGGTGACAGATACGCAGTATTTT. Translated, it gives CASSLEARVTDTQYF.

This rearrangement joins TRBV9 to TRBJ1-5, with D tentatively TRBD1 (5 bases). The V gene lost 0 bases and the J gene lost 2 bases, with 9 bases spanning the gap. The germline V gene encodes CDR1 SGDLS and CDR2 YYNGEE. The length of the CDR3 is 15 residues. DNA of the CDR3: TGTGCCAGCAGCGTAGGGATAGGGGGCAATCAGCCCCAGCATTTT. This translates into CASSVGIGGNQPQHF.

The chain combines TRBV5-1 with TRBJ1-2; no firm D call. Looked up from germline, CDR1 is SGHRS and CDR2 is YFSETQ. The CDR3 loop spans 12 amino acids. Trimming removed 2 bases at V and 12 bases at J, with 14 bases between. In nucleotides, the CDR3 is TGCGCCAGCAGCTTACGGGGAATTTGGCACACCTTC. Residues: CASSLRGIWHTF.

The count of this clone is one. V is TRBV6-6 and J is TRBJ2-7; TRBD2 matches at 7 bases. V gave up 7 bases and J gave up 5 bases; unmatched junction bases: 5. The CDR3 runs 12 residues. Germline CDR1 reads MNHNY; CDR2 reads SVGAGI (reference sequence). In DNA, the CDR3 is TGTGCCAGCACCCTAAGCGGGAACGAGCAGTACTTC. This codes for CASTLSGNEQYF.

This clone was recorded a few times. The chain couples TRBV10-2 to TRBJ2-3; D ambiguous. CDR3 length: 13 amino acids. The V end lost 7 bases, the J end lost 0 bases, and 8 bases lay between the germline ends. The germline V gene encodes CDR1 WSHSY and CDR2 SAAADI. CDR3 coding DNA: TGCGCCAGCATCGACATAAGCACAGATACGCAGTATTTT. It codes for CASIDISTDTQYF.

The chain is built from TRBV2 and TRBJ1-5, with 7 nucleotides matching TRBD1. The CDR3 extends over 13 amino acids. Looked up from germline, CDR1 is SNHLY and CDR2 is FYNNEI. The V and J ends lost 5 bases and 6 bases, in that order; junction bases with no gene match: 4. CDR3 in amino acids: CASSTGVSQPQHF. The CDR3 region has the DNA TGTGCCAGCAGTACAGGGGTTAGTCAGCCCCAGCATTTT.

CDR3 DNA sequence: TGCGCCAGCAGCCAGGAGGGGGGCTACACCTTC. Its translation: CASSQEGGYTF. J is TRBJ1-2 and V is TRBV4-1, with D possibly being TRBD1 (5 bases). This CDR3 contains 11 residues. CDR1 MGHRA and CDR2 YSYEKL come from the germline V gene. The germline V and J ends were trimmed by 3 bases and 8 bases, with 7 bases remaining between them.

The chain links TRBV19 to TRBJ1-4; the D gene is possibly TRBD1 (5 bases). V was cut by 7 bases and J by 3 bases, with 12 bases left in between. CDR3 length equals 14 residues. Germline lookup yields CDR1 LNHDA and CDR2 SQIVND (reference sequence). CDR3 protein: CASKRGLANEKLFF. In nucleotides, the CDR3 is TGTGCCAGTAAGAGGGGCCTGGCTAATGAAAAACTGTTTTTT.

In this sample, this clone turned up a few times. The chain is built from TRBV6-1 and TRBJ1-5; D may be TRBD1 (5 bases). The CDR3 is 14 residues long. Germline assignment: CDR1 MNHNS and CDR2 SASEGT. The V end was cut by 6 bases, the J end by 3 bases, with 12 bases between. This CDR3 reads CASSYDSLNQPQHF. DNA for the CDR3: TGTGCCAGCAGCTATGACAGCCTCAATCAGCCCCAGCATTTT.

A single count supports this clone. The junction differs from germline at one of its ends, possibly a read error. V and J are TRBV7-2 and TRBJ2-4; D gene uncertain. The CDR3 spans 13 residues. Germline V lookup: CDR1 SGHTA, CDR2 FQGNSA. In nucleotides, the CDR3 is TGTGCCAGCAGGTGGACCTGGAAAAACATTCAGTGCTTC. Translated: CASRWTWKNIQCF.

The chain links TRBV4-1 to TRBJ1-2; TRBD1 might be the D (5 bases). Trimming shortened V by 0 bases and J by 3 bases, and 8 bases separated the two germline ends. This CDR3 region has 14 residues. Per the germline V gene, CDR1 is MGHRA and CDR2 is YSYEKL. The CDR3 sequence: CASSQEKGHYGYTF. Here the CDR3 DNA reads TGCGCCAGCAGCCAAGAAAAGGGGCACTATGGCTACACCTTC.

The J gene is TRBJ1-1, the V gene TRBV13, with 8 bases matching TRBD1. CDR3 length equals 15 residues. The ends lost 5 bases at V and 0 bases at J; junction bases unmatched: 5. Germline CDR1 is PRHDT and CDR2 is FYEKMQ (reference sequence). CDR3 region: CASSPKTGVNTEAFF. The CDR3 DNA sequence: TGTGCCAGCAGCCCTAAGACAGGGGTGAACACTGAAGCTTTCTTT.

The rearrangement uses TRBV29-1 and TRBJ1-4; 7 bases are a match to TRBD1. The CDR3 is 14 residues long. Unmatched junction bases numbered 9, after V lost 6 bases and J lost 5 bases. Germline values: CDR1 SQVTM, CDR2 ANQGSEA. CDR3 in amino acids: CSVDLTGRNEKLFF. The CDR3 bases are TGCAGCGTCGACCTGACAGGGCGGAATGAAAAACTGTTTTTT.

The chain uses TRBV28 and TRBJ2-2; no definite D call. V was pared by 6 bases and J by 7 bases, with 18 bases between. CDR1 MDHEN and CDR2 SYDVKM come from the germline V gene. CDR3 length equals 15 residues. CDR3 bases: TGTGCCAGCAGGACGATCGGACCGCGTTTCGGGGAGCTGTTTTTT. Translated: CASRTIGPRFGELFF. Based on the CDR3 plus reference TRBV28 and TRBJ2-2, the full variable domain is DVKVTQSSRYLVKRTGEKVFLECVQDMDHENMFWYRQDPGLGLRLIYFSYDVKMKEKGDIPEGYSVSREKKERFSLILESASTNQTSMYLCASRTIGPRFGELFFGEGSRLTVL.

This chain joins TRBV7-3 and TRBJ2-2; D unclear. V lost 5 bases and J lost 0, with 7 bases in between. This CDR3 contains 14 residues. CDR1 SGHTA and CDR2 FQGTGA come from the germline V gene. Here the CDR3 reads CASSQSTNTGELFF. The CDR3 DNA is TGTGCCAGCAGCCAGAGTACGAACACCGGGGAGCTGTTTTTT.

V usage is TRBV5-1 and J usage is TRBJ2-2; 8 bases agree with TRBD1. Germline loops: CDR1 SGHRS, CDR2 YFSETQ. The CDR3 loop spans 15 amino acids. Trimming cost V 8 bases and J 3 bases; bases outside gene matches: 9. The CDR3 sequence is CASSGGARDTGELFF. The CDR3 DNA is TGCGCCAGTTCAGGGGGCGCGAGGGACACCGGGGAGCTGTTTTTT.

This clone was found a few times. The V call is TRBV7-9, the J call TRBJ1-4, with D unresolved. Germline V gene sequence: CDR1 SEHNR, CDR2 FQNEAQ (reference sequence). Deletions cut 3 bases from V and 7 bases from J, with 9 bases between. The CDR3 is 13 residues long. The chain's CDR3 is CASSLEYVEKLFF. CDR3 DNA sequence: TGTGCCAGCAGCTTGGAGTACGTTGAAAAACTGTTTTTT.